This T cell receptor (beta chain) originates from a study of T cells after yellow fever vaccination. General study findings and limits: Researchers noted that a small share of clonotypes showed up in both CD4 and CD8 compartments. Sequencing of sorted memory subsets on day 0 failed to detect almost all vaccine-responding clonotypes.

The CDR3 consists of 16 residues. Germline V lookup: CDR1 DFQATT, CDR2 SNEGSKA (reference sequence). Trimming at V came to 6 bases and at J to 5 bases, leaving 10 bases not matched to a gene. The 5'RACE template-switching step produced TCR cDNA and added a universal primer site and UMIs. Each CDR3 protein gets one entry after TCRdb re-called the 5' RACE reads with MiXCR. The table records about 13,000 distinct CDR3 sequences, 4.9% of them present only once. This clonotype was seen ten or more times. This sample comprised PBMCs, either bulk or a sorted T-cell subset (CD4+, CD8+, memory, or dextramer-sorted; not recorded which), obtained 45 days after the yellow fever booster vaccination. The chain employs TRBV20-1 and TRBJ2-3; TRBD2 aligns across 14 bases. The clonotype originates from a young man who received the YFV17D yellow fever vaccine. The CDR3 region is CSARQGLAGAGDTQYF. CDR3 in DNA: TGCAGTGCAAGACAGGGACTAGCGGGAGCGGGAGATACGCAGTATTTT.